The present TCR beta chain was sequenced within a study of blood T cell repertoires in COVID-19. Clones were read by immunoSEQ multiplex PCR, and TCRdb kept only the in-frame ones, dropping some. The sample has about 240,000 clones, roughly nine tenths seen once. Trimming pared 7 bases from V and 2 bases from J, leaving 13 bases between. CDR3 length: 14 residues. In germline, CDR1 is KGHDR, CDR2 SFDVKD. V usage is TRBV24-1 and J usage is TRBJ1-2, with D perhaps TRBD1 (5 bases). Sample: peripheral blood. The TCR sequence derives from a man aged 55 to 70 who had recovered from COVID-19. DNA of the CDR3: TGTGCCACCAGCCGGGAGGGGCCAAACTATGGCTACACCTTC. Translated, it gives CATSREGPNYGYTF.